This is a list of T cell receptor beta chains from one sample in a study of T cell repertoires and HLA-DP antigens. The antigens of these receptors remain unknown. The repertoire was sequenced with immunoSEQ multiplex PCR; TCRdb's copy has only in-frame clones and lacks some. The table shows approximately 100,000 clones, with roughly nine tenths occurring only once. Sequenced material: CD4+ T cells from PBMCs. These receptors were obtained from a man aged 50 to 59 in good health and CMV-seronegative. Both conserved end residues are trimmed from each CDR3. Fields, in order: J gene, V gene, D gene, CDR3 protein. D genes are given only for firm matches.

TRBJ2-7,TRBV7-2,-,ASSPTDIGPGFYEQY
TRBJ2-7,TRBV5-1,-,ASSLGPGYEQY
TRBJ1-5,TRBV7-8,-,ASSLMGERLWYDQPQH
TRBJ1-2,TRBV18,-,ASSPPLSGRGAPNYGYT
TRBJ2-2,TRBV5-8,-,ASSLAPLNTGELF
TRBJ2-5,TRBV5-1,-,ASGLKGETQY
TRBJ1-6,TRBV7-2,-,ASTPRKDSPLH
TRBJ2-5,TRBV27,TRBD2,ASSLLGGGETQY
TRBJ1-1,TRBV5-1,-,ASSRRGGIDRYEAF
TRBJ2-5,TRBV11-2,TRBD2,ASSFRLAGAETQY
TRBJ1-2,TRBV14,TRBD1,ASSPRRTGHYGYT
TRBJ2-1,TRBV21-1,-,ASSKASNEQF
TRBJ2-3,TRBV7-6,TRBD1,ASSPWGQGATDTQY
TRBJ1-5,TRBV30,-,AWSDLQGNQPQH
TRBJ2-2,TRBV9,-,ASSPRGNLNTGELF
TRBJ2-4,TRBV7-9,TRBD1,ASSPSVGGQGSAKNIQY
TRBJ2-7,TRBV7-2,TRBD1,ASSLATGVESYEQY
TRBJ2-2,TRBV6-5,TRBD2,ASSYLRGGLTGELF
TRBJ1-2,TRBV5-5,-,ASSLSRDPDNT
TRBJ2-7,TRBV6-1,TRBD1,ASSAGTGSYEQY
TRBJ2-5,TRBV5-5,-,ASSFVGETQY
TRBJ2-2,TRBV2,-,ASRHGELF
TRBJ1-2,TRBV6-1,-,ASSQNGGYT
TRBJ2-3,TRBV7-2,-,ASSPFTTDTQY
TRBJ1-1,TRBV29-1,TRBD1,SVRTGRMNTEAF
TRBJ1-2,TRBV30,TRBD1,AWSVQGIYGYT
TRBJ2-7,TRBV6-1,-,ASSEWDLPYYEQY
TRBJ1-2,TRBV7-2,-,ASSLGLNSNYGYT
TRBJ2-7,TRBV15,-,ATSRDLSRGRGGPYEQY
TRBJ2-2,TRBV2,-,ASSILPQPNTGELF
TRBJ1-1,TRBV29-1,TRBD1,SVANGQGAAEAF
TRBJ2-7,TRBV18,-,ASSPGRTYEQY
TRBJ2-7,TRBV19,TRBD1,ASSIEKGQGAGLADPVSYEQY
TRBJ2-1,TRBV29-1,-,SVGSGSTNEQF
TRBJ2-4,TRBV7-9,-,ASSYDRLAKNIQY
TRBJ1-1,TRBV7-3,TRBD1,ASSNRQGEAF
TRBJ2-5,TRBV5-4,TRBD2,ASSVSGGYQETQY
TRBJ1-2,TRBV2,-,ASSSRQNYGYT
TRBJ2-1,TRBV7-8,-,ASSLDILKQF
TRBJ2-7,TRBV5-5,TRBD1,ASSLGTGRNYEQY
TRBJ2-1,TRBV11-2,-,ASRENNEQF
TRBJ1-5,TRBV5-6,TRBD1,ASSLDSRTGGNQPQH
TRBJ2-5,TRBV4-3,TRBD2,ASSQLWRGLTLSAETQY
TRBJ2-5,TRBV4-2,TRBD1,ASSLRQGALEDQETQY
TRBJ2-1,TRBV21-1,-,ASSKVGRSGRATNNEQF
TRBJ2-7,TRBV6-6,-,ASIPTDRSSYEQY
TRBJ2-1,TRBV10-3,TRBD1,AISEPGTGGRGF
TRBJ1-1,TRBV7-9,-,ASSQDTGTAEAF
TRBJ2-1,TRBV5-4,TRBD2,ASSSKAGAVYNEQF
TRBJ2-3,TRBV29-1,TRBD2,SVEGGRADTDTQY
TRBJ2-1,TRBV9,-,ASSLTISSYNEQF
TRBJ1-2,TRBV30,TRBD1,ARNRGLANYGYT
TRBJ2-2,TRBV6-1,-,ASRNGPTGELF
TRBJ2-7,TRBV7-2,-,ASSFLSYEQY